This passage covers 16 T cell receptor beta chains from one sample sequenced in a study of cytomegalovirus exposure and HLA in healthy donors. The table came from immunoSEQ multiplex PCR; TCRdb's copy has only in-frame clones and leaves some out. Here the sample spans 200,000 or so clones, around nine tenths being singletons. Material: PBMCs. These receptors came from a woman between 18 and 29 years old in good health and CMV-seronegative.

This clone was seen a handful of times. The V and J genes are TRBV2 and TRBJ2-7, with D perhaps matching TRBD1 (6 bases). Trimming took 2 bases from V and 5 from J, leaving 7 bases between them. The CDR3 covers 12 residues. Germline V gene data show CDR1 as SNHLY and CDR2 as FYNNEI. Written as DNA, the CDR3 is TGTGCCAGCAGTGAACAGGGGAACGAGCAGTACTTC. It encodes CASSEQGNEQYF.

This chain links TRBV7-9 with TRBJ2-5, with 8 bases identical to TRBD2. CDR1 and CDR2 from the germline V gene are SEHNR and FQNEAQ (reference sequence). V shed 5 bases, J shed 5 bases, and the junction held 10 bases outside the gene matches. There are 15 residues in the CDR3. The CDR3 is CASSQAGTRHETQYF. The CDR3 DNA sequence: TGTGCCAGCAGCCAGGCAGGGACTAGGCACGAGACCCAGTACTTC.

The J gene is TRBJ2-7, the V gene TRBV6-5, with 8 positions matching TRBD1. In germline, CDR1 is MNHEY, CDR2 SVGAGI. Losses at the gene ends were 5 bases for V and 2 bases for J; bases not matched to a gene: 8. The CDR3 runs 15 residues. Written as DNA, the CDR3 is TGTGCCAGCAGTGCTGCGACAGGGGTTCCCTACGAGCAGTACTTC. Amino acids: CASSAATGVPYEQYF.

The chain carries TRBV29-1 and TRBJ1-2, with TRBD1 as a possible D gene (5 bases). Between the trimmed V and J ends, which lost 0 bases and 2 bases, there was a span of 16 bases. CDR1 and CDR2 (germline): SQVTM, ANQGSEA. CDR3 length: 16 residues. CDR3 nucleotides: TGCAGCGTTGAAGACGATAGCGGGGGTTGGAACTATGGCTACACCTTC. Encoded protein: CSVEDDSGGWNYGYTF.

A few counts support this clone. The rearrangement uses TRBV19 and TRBJ1-1, with TRBD1 matching over 11 bases. This CDR3 comprises 12 residues. Germline V CDR1 and CDR2: LNHDA, SQIVND (reference sequence). Trimming removed 9 bases from V and 5 bases from J; junction bases left unmatched: 2. The DNA of the CDR3 is TGTGCCAGCGGGACAGGGGGAACTGAAGCTTTCTTT. The encoded protein is CASGTGGTEAFF.

The chain carries TRBV4-1 and TRBJ2-7, with a possible D match to TRBD1 (5 bases). The CDR3 has 14 amino acids. Germline CDR1 is MGHRA and CDR2 is YSYEKL. The V end was cut by 4 bases, the J end by 6 bases, with 16 bases between. The CDR3 is CASSPTREGVEQYF. The CDR3 region has the DNA TGCGCCAGCAGCCCCACTCGCGAAGGGGTCGAGCAGTACTTC.

This chain joins TRBV6-5 and TRBJ2-2; the D is unclear. V lost 6 bases, J lost 0 bases, and 8 bases lay in between. There are 14 residues in the CDR3. Germline V gives CDR1 MNHEY, CDR2 SVGAGI. Here the CDR3 DNA reads TGTGCCAGCAGCTTTGACACGAACACCGGGGAGCTGTTTTTT. Translated: CASSFDTNTGELFF.

The chain couples TRBV28 to TRBJ2-3; D gene unclear. Germline CDR1 reads MDHEN; CDR2 reads SYDVKM. This CDR3 is 14 amino acids long. V was clipped by 5 bases and J by 0 bases, with 9 bases between them. The CDR3 bases are TGTGCCAGCAGTCGTGCGAAGAGCACAGATACGCAGTATTTT. This translates into CASSRAKSTDTQYF.

V usage is TRBV18 and J usage is TRBJ1-3; 7 bases agree with TRBD1. The trim removed 3 bases at V and 8 bases at J, leaving 4 bases unmatched. CDR1 is KGHSH, CDR2 LQKENI, per germline. The CDR3 loop spans 13 amino acids. The DNA for the CDR3 is TGTGCCAGCTCACCTCGGCAGGGGGACACCATATATTTT. Its translation is CASSPRQGDTIYF.

This rearrangement joins TRBV28 to TRBJ2-7; 11 nucleotides match TRBD1. Germline values: CDR1 MDHEN, CDR2 SYDVKM. Trimming at V came to 8 bases and at J to 6 bases, leaving 6 bases not matched to a gene. The CDR3 is 13 residues long. The CDR3 nucleotides are TGTGCCAGCCGACGGACAGGGGGCAGCGAGCAGTACTTC. Protein sequence: CASRRTGGSEQYF.

This chain uses TRBV7-9 with TRBJ1-2, with D unresolved. Germline values: CDR1 SEHNR, CDR2 FQNEAQ (reference sequence). V lost 6 bases, J lost 3 bases, and 8 bases lay in between. This CDR3 contains 12 residues. DNA of the CDR3: TGTGCCAGCAGTGGGCAGTACTATGGCTACACCTTC. Protein sequence: CASSGQYYGYTF.

V is TRBV7-2 and J is TRBJ2-7, with TRBD2 identical over 8 bases. In germline, CDR1 is SGHTA, CDR2 FQGNSA. The CDR3 runs 14 residues. With 3 bases clipped from V and 1 base from J, the junction kept 2 bases outside the gene matches. CDR3 sequence reads: CASSFGTSSYEQYF. The CDR3 region has the DNA TGTGCCAGCAGCTTCGGGACTAGTTCCTACGAGCAGTACTTC. The whole variable domain, remainder taken from reference TRBV7-2 and TRBJ2-7, is GAGVSQSPSNKVTEKGKDVELRCDPISGHTALYWYRQSLGQGLEFLIYFQGNSAPDKSGLPSDRFSAERTGGSVSTLTIQRTQQEDSAVYLCASSFGTSSYEQYFGPGTRLTVT.

V gene TRBV11-3 combines with J gene TRBJ2-1, with D perhaps TRBD2 (6 bases). There are 15 residues in the CDR3. V lost 0 bases, J lost 5 bases, and 11 bases lay in between. Per germline, CDR1 SGHNT and CDR2 YENEEA. The CDR3 loop is CASSLEGGVNNEQFF. The CDR3 region has the DNA TGTGCCAGCAGCTTAGAGGGGGGAGTAAACAATGAGCAGTTCTTC. The whole variable domain, filled in from reference TRBV11-3 and TRBJ2-1, reads EAGVVQSPRYKIIEKKQPVAFWCNPISGHNTLYWYLQNLGQGPELLIRYENEEAVDDSQLPKDRFSAERLKGVDSTLKIQPAELGDSAVYLCASSLEGGVNNEQFFGPGTRLTVL.

The V call is TRBV5-4, the J call TRBJ2-3; unclear D gene. Per the germline V gene, CDR1 is SGHNT and CDR2 is YYREEE (reference sequence). V was pared by 0 bases and J by 2 bases, with 16 bases between. The CDR3 is 17 amino acids. The CDR3 DNA reads TGTGCCAGCAGCTTGGCCTCTCTCAGGTCAACCACAGATACGCAGTATTTT. Its protein product is CASSLASLRSTTDTQYF.

The chain is built from TRBV27 and TRBJ2-3, with D perhaps matching TRBD2 (7 bases). V was pared by 2 bases and J by 9 bases, with 12 bases between. CDR3 length: 13 residues. Germline assignment: CDR1 MNHEY and CDR2 SMNVEV (reference sequence). The CDR3 loop reads CASSLGGGGTQYF. CDR3 in DNA: TGTGCCAGCAGTTTAGGAGGGGGGGGGACGCAGTATTTT.

This clone appeared a few times. CDR3 sequence: CASNFLSAQNQPQHF. CDR3 DNA sequence: TGTGCCAGCAATTTTTTGAGCGCCCAAAATCAGCCCCAGCATTTT. The chain employs TRBV6-6 and TRBJ1-5, with D hard to call. V lost 7 bases and J lost 4, with 17 bases in between. The CDR3 length is 15 residues. In germline, CDR1 is MNHNY, CDR2 SVGAGI (reference sequence).